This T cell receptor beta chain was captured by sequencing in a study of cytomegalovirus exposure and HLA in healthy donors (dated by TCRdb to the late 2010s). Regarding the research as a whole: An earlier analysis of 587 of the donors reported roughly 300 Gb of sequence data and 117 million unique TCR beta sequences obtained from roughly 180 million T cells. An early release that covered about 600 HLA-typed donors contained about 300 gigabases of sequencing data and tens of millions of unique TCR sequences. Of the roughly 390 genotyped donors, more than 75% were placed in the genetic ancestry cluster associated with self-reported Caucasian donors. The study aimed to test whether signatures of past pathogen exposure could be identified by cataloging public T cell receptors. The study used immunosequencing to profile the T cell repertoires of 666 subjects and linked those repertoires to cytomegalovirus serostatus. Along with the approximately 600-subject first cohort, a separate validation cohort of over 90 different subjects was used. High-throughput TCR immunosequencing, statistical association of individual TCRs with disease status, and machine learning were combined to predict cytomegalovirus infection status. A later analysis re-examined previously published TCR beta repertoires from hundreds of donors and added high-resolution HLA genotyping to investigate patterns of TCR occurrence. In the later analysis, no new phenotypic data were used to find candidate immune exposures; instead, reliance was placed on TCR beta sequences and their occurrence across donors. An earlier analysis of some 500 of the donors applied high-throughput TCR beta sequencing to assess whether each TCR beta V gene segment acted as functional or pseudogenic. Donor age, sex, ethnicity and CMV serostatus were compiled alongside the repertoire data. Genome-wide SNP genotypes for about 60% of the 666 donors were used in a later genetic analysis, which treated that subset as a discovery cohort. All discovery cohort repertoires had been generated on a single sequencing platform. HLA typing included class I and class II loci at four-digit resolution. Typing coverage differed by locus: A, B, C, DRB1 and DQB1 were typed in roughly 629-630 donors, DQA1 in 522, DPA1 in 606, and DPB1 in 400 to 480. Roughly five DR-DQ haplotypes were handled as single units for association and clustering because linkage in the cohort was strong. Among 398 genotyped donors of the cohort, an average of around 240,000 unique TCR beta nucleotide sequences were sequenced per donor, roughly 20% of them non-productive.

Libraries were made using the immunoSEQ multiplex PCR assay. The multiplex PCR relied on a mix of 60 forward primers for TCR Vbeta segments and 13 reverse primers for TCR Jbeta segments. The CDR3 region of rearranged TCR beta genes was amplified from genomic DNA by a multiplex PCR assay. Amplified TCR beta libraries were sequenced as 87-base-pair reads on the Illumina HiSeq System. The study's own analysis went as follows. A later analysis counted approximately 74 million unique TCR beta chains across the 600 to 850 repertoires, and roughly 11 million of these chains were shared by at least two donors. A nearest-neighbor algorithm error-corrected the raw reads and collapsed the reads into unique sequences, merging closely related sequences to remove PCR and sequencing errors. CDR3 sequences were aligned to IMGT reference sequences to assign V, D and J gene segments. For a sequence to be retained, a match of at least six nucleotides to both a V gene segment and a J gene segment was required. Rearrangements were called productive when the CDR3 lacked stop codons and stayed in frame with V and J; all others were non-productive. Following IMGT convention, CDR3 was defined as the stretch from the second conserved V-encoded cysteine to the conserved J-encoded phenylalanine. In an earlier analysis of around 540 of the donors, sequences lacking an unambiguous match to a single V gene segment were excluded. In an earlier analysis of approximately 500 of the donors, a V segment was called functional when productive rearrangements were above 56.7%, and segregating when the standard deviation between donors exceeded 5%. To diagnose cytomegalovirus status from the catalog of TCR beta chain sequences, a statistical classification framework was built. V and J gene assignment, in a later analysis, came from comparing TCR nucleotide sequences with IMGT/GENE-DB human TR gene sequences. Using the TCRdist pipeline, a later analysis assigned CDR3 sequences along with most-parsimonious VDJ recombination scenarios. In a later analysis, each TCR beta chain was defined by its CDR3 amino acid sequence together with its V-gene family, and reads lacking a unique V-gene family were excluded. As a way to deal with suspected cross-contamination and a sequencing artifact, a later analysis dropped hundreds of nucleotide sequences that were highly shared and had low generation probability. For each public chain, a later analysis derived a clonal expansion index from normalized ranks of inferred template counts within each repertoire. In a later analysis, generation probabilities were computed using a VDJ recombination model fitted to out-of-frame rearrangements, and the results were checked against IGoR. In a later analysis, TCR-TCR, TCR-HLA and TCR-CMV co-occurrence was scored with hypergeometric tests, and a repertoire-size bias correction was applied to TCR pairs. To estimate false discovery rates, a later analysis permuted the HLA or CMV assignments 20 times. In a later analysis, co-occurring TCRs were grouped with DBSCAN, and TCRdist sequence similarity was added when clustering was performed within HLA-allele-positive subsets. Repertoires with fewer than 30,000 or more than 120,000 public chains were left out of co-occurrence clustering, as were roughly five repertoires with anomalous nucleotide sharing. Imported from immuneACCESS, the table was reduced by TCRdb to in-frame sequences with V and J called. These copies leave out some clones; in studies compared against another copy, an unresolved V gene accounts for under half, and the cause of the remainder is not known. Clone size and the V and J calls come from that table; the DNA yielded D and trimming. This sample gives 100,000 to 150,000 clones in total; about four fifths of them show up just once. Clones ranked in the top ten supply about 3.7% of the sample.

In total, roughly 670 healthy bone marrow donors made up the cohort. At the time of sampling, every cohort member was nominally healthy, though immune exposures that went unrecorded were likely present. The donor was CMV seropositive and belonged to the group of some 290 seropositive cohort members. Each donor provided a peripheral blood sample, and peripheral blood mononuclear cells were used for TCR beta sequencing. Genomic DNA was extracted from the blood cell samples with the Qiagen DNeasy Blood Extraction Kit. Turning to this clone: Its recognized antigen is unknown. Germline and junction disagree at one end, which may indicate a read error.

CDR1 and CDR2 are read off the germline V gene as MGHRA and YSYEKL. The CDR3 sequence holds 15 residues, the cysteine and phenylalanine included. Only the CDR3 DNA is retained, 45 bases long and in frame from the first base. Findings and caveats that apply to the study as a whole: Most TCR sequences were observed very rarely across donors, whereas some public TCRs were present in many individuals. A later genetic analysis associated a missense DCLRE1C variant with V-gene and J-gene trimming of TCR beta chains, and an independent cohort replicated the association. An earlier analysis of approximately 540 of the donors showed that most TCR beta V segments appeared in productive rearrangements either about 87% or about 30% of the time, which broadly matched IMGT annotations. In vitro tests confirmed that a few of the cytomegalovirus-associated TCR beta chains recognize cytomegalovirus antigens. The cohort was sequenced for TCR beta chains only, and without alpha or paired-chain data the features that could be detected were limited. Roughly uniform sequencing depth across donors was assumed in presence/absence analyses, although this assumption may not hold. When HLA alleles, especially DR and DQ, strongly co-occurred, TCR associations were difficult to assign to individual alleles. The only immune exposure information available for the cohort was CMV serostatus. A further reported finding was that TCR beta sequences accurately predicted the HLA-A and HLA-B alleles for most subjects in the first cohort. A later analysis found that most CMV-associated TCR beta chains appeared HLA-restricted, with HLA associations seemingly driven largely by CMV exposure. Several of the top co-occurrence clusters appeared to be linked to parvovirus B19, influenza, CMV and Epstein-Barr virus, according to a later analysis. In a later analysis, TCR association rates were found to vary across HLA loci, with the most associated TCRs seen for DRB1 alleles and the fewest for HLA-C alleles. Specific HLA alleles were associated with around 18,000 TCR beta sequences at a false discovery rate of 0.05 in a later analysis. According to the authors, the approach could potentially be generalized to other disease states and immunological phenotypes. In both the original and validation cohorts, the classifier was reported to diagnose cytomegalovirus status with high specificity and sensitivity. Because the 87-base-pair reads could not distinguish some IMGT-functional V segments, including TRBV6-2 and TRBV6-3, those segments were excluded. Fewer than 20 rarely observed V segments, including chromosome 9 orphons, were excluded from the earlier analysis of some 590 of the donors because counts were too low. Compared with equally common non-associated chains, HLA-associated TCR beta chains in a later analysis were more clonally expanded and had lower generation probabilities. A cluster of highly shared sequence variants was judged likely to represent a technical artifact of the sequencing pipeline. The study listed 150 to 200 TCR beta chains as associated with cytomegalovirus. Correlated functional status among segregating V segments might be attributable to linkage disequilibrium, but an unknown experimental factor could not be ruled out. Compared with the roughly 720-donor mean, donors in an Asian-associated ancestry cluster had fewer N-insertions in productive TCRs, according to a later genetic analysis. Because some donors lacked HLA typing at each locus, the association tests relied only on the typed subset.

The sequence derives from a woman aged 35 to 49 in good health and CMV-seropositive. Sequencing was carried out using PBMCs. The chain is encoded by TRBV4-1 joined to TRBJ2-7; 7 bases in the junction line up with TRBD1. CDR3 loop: CASSQVGGGFYGQYF. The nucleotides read TGCGCCAGCAGCCAAGTAGGGGGCGGGTTCTACGGGCAGTACTTC.